The 31 T cell receptor beta chains below all came from one sample that was sequenced in a study of T cells in Graves' hyperthyroidism and ophthalmopathy. Authors of the study amplified TCR beta CDR3 regions from RNA transcripts. A first-round RT-PCR of the TCR CDR3 used the HTBI primer set. TCRdb ran MiXCR on the multiplex PCR reads and lists one entry per CDR3 protein. The sample has 500,000 to 650,000 distinct CDR3 sequences, approximately 14% seen once. Specimen: blood. These receptors all stem from a woman in her fifties or sixties with Graves' ophthalmopathy.

Many counts were recorded for this clonotype. CDR3 loop: CASSSRDPDTQYF. CDR3 nucleotide sequence: TGTGCCAGCAGCTCCCGGGACCCAGATACGCAGTATTTT. V usage is TRBV11-3 and J usage is TRBJ2-3, with D perhaps TRBD1 or TRBD2 (5 bases each). The CDR3 totals 13 residues. Germline assignment: CDR1 SGHNT and CDR2 YENEEA. Trimming pared 4 bases from V and 4 bases from J, leaving 9 bases between.

Many counts were recorded for this clonotype. This chain joins TRBV7-2 and TRBJ1-2; D is unresolved. The CDR3 is 13 amino acids. V was trimmed by 5 bases and J by 8 bases, leaving 15 bases between them. Germline values: CDR1 SGHTA, CDR2 FQGNSA. The CDR3 region is CASSPTLSQGYTF. DNA for the CDR3: TGTGCCAGCAGCCCGACCCTATCGCAAGGCTACACCTTC.

This sequence joins TRBV29-1 and TRBJ1-1; D is uncertain. V lost 4 bases, J lost 4 bases, and 16 bases lay in between. CDR3 length: 14 residues. The germline CDR1 and CDR2 sequences are SQVTM and ANQGSEA. DNA of the CDR3: TGCAGCGTTGGATACAACTTCCCACCCACTGAAGCTTTCTTT. Encoded protein: CSVGYNFPPTEAFF.

The sample holds many counts of this clonotype. This chain joins TRBV28 and TRBJ2-5, with 7 bases aligning to TRBD1. The CDR3 runs 15 residues. V lost 2 bases and J lost 5; bases outside the gene matches: 8. CDR1 and CDR2 from the germline V gene are MDHEN and SYDVKM. The CDR3 loop is CASSLPGQSWETQYF. The CDR3 nucleotides read TGTGCCAGCAGTTTACCGGGACAGTCGTGGGAGACCCAGTACTTC.

This clonotype was picked up many times. This rearrangement joins TRBV7-9 to TRBJ2-1; 7 positions match TRBD1. CDR1 and CDR2 (germline): SEHNR, FQNEAQ (reference sequence). The CDR3 has 16 amino acids. The V gene end was trimmed by 1 base and the J gene end by 2 bases; junction bases not matched to a gene: 5. In nucleotides, the CDR3 is TGTGCCAGCAGCTTAGGAGGGGGCAGAACCTACAATGAGCAGTTCTTC. It is translated as CASSLGGGRTYNEQFF. Full variable domain (rest looked up from reference TRBV7-9 and TRBJ2-1): DTGVSQNPRHKITKRGQNVTFRCDPISEHNRLYWYRQTLGQGPEFLTYFQNEAQLEKSRLLSDRFSAERPKGSFSTLEIQRTEQGDSAMYLCASSLGGGRTYNEQFFGPGTRLTVL.

V gene TRBV28 combines with J gene TRBJ1-1, with D hard to call. The CDR3 loop spans 14 amino acids. CDR1 and CDR2 (germline): MDHEN, SYDVKM. Trimming shortened V by 5 bases and J by 1 base, and 11 bases separated the two germline ends. CDR3 loop: CASSEGSWNTEAFF. In DNA, the CDR3 is TGTGCCAGCAGTGAAGGGAGCTGGAACACTGAAGCTTTCTTT.

In this sample, this clonotype turned up many times. The V gene is TRBV18, the J gene TRBJ2-6; D unclear. V dropped 2 bases and J dropped 0 bases, with 2 bases sitting between them. From germline, CDR1 is KGHSH and CDR2 LQKENI. This CDR3 is built from 14 residues. The CDR3 DNA reads TGTGCCAGCTCACCAGGCTCTGGGGCCAACGTCCTGACTTTC. This sequence encodes CASSPGSGANVLTF.

This clonotype came up many times. V usage is TRBV12-3 or TRBV12-4 and J usage is TRBJ1-5; 8 positions match TRBD1. J lost 2 bases, V lost 6 bases, and 9 bases had no gene match. The CDR3 loop spans 16 amino acids. The CDR3 sequence is CASSPTGGLGNQPQHF. The CDR3 DNA reads TGTGCCAGCAGCCCAACAGGGGGACTGGGCAATCAGCCCCAGCATTTT.

The rearrangement joins TRBV12-5 to TRBJ2-1; possibly TRBD2 for D (5 bases). The CDR3 covers 15 residues. Looked up from germline, CDR1 is LGHNT and CDR2 is FRNRAP. The V and J ends lost 3 bases and 5 bases respectively, with 14 bases between them. CDR3 sequence (DNA): TGTGCTAGTGGTTTTGTGAGGGAGACTAACAATGAGCAGTTCTTC. Protein product: CASGFVRETNNEQFF.

Ten or more counts support this clonotype. This chain uses TRBV28 with TRBJ2-2; D possibly corresponds to TRBD1 (6 bases). The germline V gene encodes CDR1 MDHEN and CDR2 SYDVKM. The CDR3 length is 15 residues. V lost 4 bases to trimming and J lost 6 bases, with 15 bases between them. The CDR3 region is CASSSQGRVPGELFF. The CDR3 DNA reads TGTGCCAGCAGTTCACAGGGAAGGGTCCCCGGGGAGCTGTTTTTT.

This clonotype occurred many times. The gene calls are TRBV7-9 and TRBJ1-1; tentative D call: TRBD1 (5 bases). This CDR3 contains 12 residues. Trimming pared 8 bases from V and 3 bases from J, leaving 10 bases between. The V gene's germline CDR1 is SEHNR and CDR2 FQNEAQ (reference sequence). For the CDR3, the DNA is TGTGCCAGCCAGATGGGGGACACTGAAGCTTTCTTT. Translation: CASQMGDTEAFF. The complete variable domain, with remaining parts taken from reference TRBV7-9 and TRBJ1-1, reads DTGVSQNPRHKITKRGQNVTFRCDPISEHNRLYWYRQTLGQGPEFLTYFQNEAQLEKSRLLSDRFSAERPKGSFSTLEIQRTEQGDSAMYLCASQMGDTEAFFGQGTRLTVV.

This clonotype was observed at least ten times. This sequence joins TRBV20-1 and TRBJ2-1, with TRBD2 matching 12 bases. V shed 0 bases and J 8 bases; nucleotides not matched to a gene: 23. Germline lookup yields CDR1 DFQATT and CDR2 SNEGSKA (reference sequence). This CDR3 spans 21 amino acids. As DNA, the CDR3 is TGCAGTGCTAGAGATTATCGTATTGTGCCGGGTGGACTAGCGGGATCGTATGAGCAGTTCTTC. Translated: CSARDYRIVPGGLAGSYEQFF.

The CDR3 here is CATSRGWTSGRPQYF. The CDR3 DNA reads TGTGCCACCAGCAGAGGGTGGACTAGCGGGAGACCGCAGTATTTT. V is TRBV15 and J is TRBJ2-3; 13 nucleotides align to TRBD2. This CDR3 is 15 amino acids long. Germline lookup yields CDR1 LNHNV and CDR2 YYDKDF (reference sequence). V lost 1 base and J lost 10; bases outside the gene matches: 5.

This clonotype has only one observation. A much larger clone is a single base away; this may be a read error. J is TRBJ2-1 and V is TRBV12-3 or TRBV12-4; a weak D match, TRBD2 (5 bases). The ends were cut back, 3 bases at V and 6 bases at J, with 9 bases in the middle. The CDR3 sequence is 13 residues long. CDR3 in DNA: TGTGCCAGCAGTTTTGACGGGGTCAATGAGCAGTTCTTC. Translation gives CASSFDGVNEQFF.

This clonotype was picked up many times. This chain uses TRBV6-2 or TRBV6-3 with TRBJ2-7; TRBD2 aligns across 10 bases. The CDR3 extends over 16 amino acids. Germline CDR1 MNHEY, CDR2 SVGEGT. V was clipped by 5 bases and J by 3 bases; unmatched bases: 10. In nucleotides, the CDR3 is TGTGCCAGCAGTACTCTACTAGCGGGAAGGTACTACGAGCAGTACTTC. This sequence encodes CASSTLLAGRYYEQYF.

This clonotype was counted ten times or more. The rearrangement joins TRBV11-2 to TRBJ2-1; 9 bases fit TRBD2. CDR3 length: 16 amino acids. Germline V gene lookup returns CDR1 SGHAT and CDR2 FQNNGV. Trimming removed 1 base from V and 6 bases from J; junction bases left unmatched: 7. The CDR3 here is CASSLVRLAGINEQFF. The CDR3 nucleotides read TGTGCCAGCAGCTTAGTTCGGCTAGCGGGAATCAATGAGCAGTTCTTC.

This chain joins TRBV6-1 and TRBJ2-7; possible D gene TRBD1, 6 bases. This CDR3 has 13 residues. Germline lookup yields CDR1 MNHNS and CDR2 SASEGT. Deletions cut 6 bases from V and 5 bases from J, with 14 bases between. The DNA of the CDR3 is TGTGCCAGCAGGGGGGCAAGGGGTAACGAGCAGTACTTC. Its protein product is CASRGARGNEQYF.

On this clonotype: The junction departs from germline at one end; a sequencing error may be responsible. This rearrangement joins TRBV7-3 to TRBJ2-1, with 9 nucleotides matching TRBD2. The CDR3 consists of 16 residues. Germline V lookup: CDR1 SGHTA, CDR2 FQGTGA. The CDR3 DNA follows: TGTGCCGGCAGCTTAGTGAAGGGCGGGAGGGTTTTTGAGCAGTTCTTC. It is translated as CAGSLVKGGRVFEQFF. The whole variable domain, remainder taken from reference TRBV7-3 and TRBJ2-1, is GAGVSQTPSNKVTEKGKYVELRCDPISGHTALYWYRQSLGQGPEFLIYFQGTGAADDSGLPNDRFFAVRPEGSVSTLKIQRTERGDSAVYLCAGSLVKGGRVFEQFFGPGTRLTVL.

CDR3 protein: CASTAGFAYEQYF. CDR3 bases: TGTGCCAGCACCGCAGGGTTTGCCTACGAGCAGTACTTC. This chain uses TRBV12-3 or TRBV12-4 with TRBJ2-7, with D tentatively TRBD1 (5 bases). Trimming left V 7 bases short and J 2 bases short, with 12 bases between. CDR3 size: 13 residues.

This clonotype was counted only a few times. The chain uses TRBV18 and TRBJ2-1, with D unresolved. V dropped 0 bases and J dropped 7 bases, with 16 bases sitting between them. The CDR3 sequence is 16 residues long. The germline V gene has CDR1 KGHSH and CDR2 LQKENI. The CDR3 bases are TGTGCCAGCTCACCACCGGTGGCGAGCGTTACGAATGAGCAGTTCTTC. Translation: CASSPPVASVTNEQFF.

This chain connects TRBV27 to TRBJ2-2; 8 bases line up with TRBD1. The CDR3 is 15 residues long. Germline V CDR1 and CDR2: MNHEY, SMNVEV (reference sequence). Trimming cost V 5 bases and J 3 bases; bases outside gene matches: 5. CDR3 loop: CASSHGQGDTGELFF. DNA for the CDR3: TGTGCCAGCAGTCACGGACAGGGAGACACCGGGGAGCTGTTTTTT.

The sample holds many counts of this clonotype. The chain links TRBV20-1 to TRBJ1-5; maybe TRBD1 (6 bases). Germline V gene sequence: CDR1 DFQATT, CDR2 SNEGSKA (reference sequence). V was clipped by 3 bases and J by 6 bases, with 12 bases between them. This CDR3 contains 13 residues. Here the CDR3 DNA reads TGCAGTGCTAGCTTACAGGGTGCTCAGCCCCAGCATTTT. Amino acid sequence: CSASLQGAQPQHF.

The chain joins TRBV20-1 to TRBJ2-5; 9 bases line up with TRBD2. CDR1 and CDR2 (germline): DFQATT, SNEGSKA (reference sequence). There are 15 residues in the CDR3. V was pared by 0 bases and J by 4 bases, with 6 bases of the junction left unmatched. CDR3 amino acids: CSAREVAGAAETQYF. The CDR3 coding sequence is TGCAGTGCTAGAGAGGTAGCGGGAGCGGCAGAGACCCAGTACTTC.

This clonotype was counted at least ten times. The chain carries TRBV7-8 and TRBJ1-6; D gene uncertain. V was clipped by 2 bases and J by 7 bases, with 12 bases between them. CDR1 SGHVS and CDR2 FQNEAQ come from the germline V gene. The CDR3 is 15 residues long. The CDR3 reads CASSLRREGNSPLHF. The CDR3 DNA sequence: TGTGCCAGCAGCTTACGGCGGGAGGGAAATTCACCCCTCCACTTT.

The gene calls are TRBV18 and TRBJ2-1; the D gene is possibly TRBD1 (6 bases). Trimming took 3 bases from V and 4 from J, leaving 13 bases between them. The germline V gene encodes CDR1 KGHSH and CDR2 LQKENI. This CDR3 has 15 residues. The CDR3 nucleotides read TGTGCCAGCTCACCCACGACAGGAGCATACAATGAGCAGTTCTTC. It yields the protein CASSPTTGAYNEQFF.

This clonotype was counted only a few times. The chain is built from TRBV10-3 and TRBJ1-6, with no clear D. V gave up 6 bases and J gave up 10 bases, with 13 bases separating them. Per germline, CDR1 ENHRY and CDR2 SYGVKD. This CDR3 has 13 amino acids. In nucleotides, the CDR3 is TGTGCCATCAGACCCTCTACCACCTCACCCCTCCACTTT. Protein: CAIRPSTTSPLHF.

This clonotype was seen ten or more times. The rearrangement uses TRBV7-8 and TRBJ2-2; D not resolved. The CDR3 extends over 14 amino acids. Trimming removed 5 bases at V and 6 bases at J, with 13 bases between. Per germline, CDR1 SGHVS and CDR2 FQNEAQ. CDR3 sequence: CASSGYHDPGELFF. The CDR3 DNA sequence: TGTGCCAGCAGCGGGTATCACGATCCCGGGGAGCTGTTTTTT.

Ten or more counts support this clonotype. This chain joins TRBV6-1 and TRBJ1-1, with 7 positions matching TRBD1. Germline-derived CDR1 and CDR2 are MNHNS and SASEGT. V trimming: 5 bases; J trimming: 5 bases; junction bases outside the gene matches: 11. This CDR3 has 15 amino acids. The DNA for the CDR3 is TGTGCCAGCAGTCGGGAAGGACAGGATGGGACTGAAGCTTTCTTT. Residues: CASSREGQDGTEAFF.

This clonotype has a count of ten or more. V is TRBV5-6 and J is TRBJ1-2; D is uncertain. V gave up 0 bases and J gave up 4 bases, with 10 bases separating them. Germline-derived CDR1 and CDR2 are SGHDT and YYEEEE. This CDR3 is built from 14 residues. CDR3 residues: CASSLVEATYGYTF. The CDR3 DNA follows: TGTGCCAGCAGCTTGGTGGAGGCAACCTATGGCTACACCTTC.

This clonotype was seen repeatedly, ten times or more. V usage is TRBV7-2 and J usage is TRBJ2-3, with 10 bases that match TRBD2. The CDR3 covers 17 residues. The J segment lost 6 bases and the V segment lost 0 bases, leaving 9 bases of the junction unmatched. Germline values: CDR1 SGHTA, CDR2 FQGNSA. The CDR3, as DNA: TGTGCCAGCAGCTTAGCGGGGACTAGCGAGAAGGCGGATACGCAGTATTTT. It translates to CASSLAGTSEKADTQYF.

This clonotype was seen many times. The chain recombines TRBV24-1 with TRBJ2-1; D may be TRBD1 (5 bases). The germline CDR1 and CDR2 sequences are KGHDR and SFDVKD. The CDR3 has 15 amino acids. V lost 5 bases and J 6 bases, leaving 16 bases between the germline ends. Written as DNA, the CDR3 is TGTGCCACCAGTGCACAGGTACGGAACCGCAATGAGCAGTTCTTC. Protein sequence: CATSAQVRNRNEQFF.